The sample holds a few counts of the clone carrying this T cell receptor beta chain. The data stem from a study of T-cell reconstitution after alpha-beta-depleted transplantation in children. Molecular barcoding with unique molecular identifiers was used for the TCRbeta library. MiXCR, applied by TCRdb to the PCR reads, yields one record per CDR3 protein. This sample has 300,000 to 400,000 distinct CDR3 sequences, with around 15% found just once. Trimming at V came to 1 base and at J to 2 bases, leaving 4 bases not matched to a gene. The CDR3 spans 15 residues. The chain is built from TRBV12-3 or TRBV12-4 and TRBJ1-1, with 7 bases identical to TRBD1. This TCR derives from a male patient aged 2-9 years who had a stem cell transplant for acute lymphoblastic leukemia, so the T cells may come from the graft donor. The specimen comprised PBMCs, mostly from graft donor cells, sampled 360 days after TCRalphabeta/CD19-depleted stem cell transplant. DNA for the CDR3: TGTGCCAGCAGTTTAGGGGGACAGACCAACACTGAAGCTTTCTTT. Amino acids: CASSLGGQTNTEAFF.